The 15 T cell receptor beta chains in this list originate from one sample, sequenced in a study of T cell responses to AZD1222 COVID-19 vaccine. The data were produced by immunoSEQ multiplex PCR, yet TCRdb's version contains in-frame clones alone and is incomplete. The sample contains about 130,000 clones, roughly 88% of which appear only once. The specimen comprised peripheral blood, sampled on day 0 of AZD1222 vaccination. These receptors were taken from an adult in good health.

V gene TRBV6-2 or TRBV6-3 combines with J gene TRBJ1-2, with no clear D. Germline CDR1 and CDR2: MNHEY and SVGEGT. V was clipped by 4 bases and J by 2 bases, with 8 bases between them. This CDR3 comprises 13 residues. The CDR3 loop reads CASSLAENYGYTF. CDR3 coding DNA: TGTGCCAGCAGTTTGGCTGAGAACTATGGCTACACCTTC.

The J gene is TRBJ2-3, the V gene TRBV3-1 (or the pseudogene TRBV3-2); 9 bases are a match to TRBD2. Germline CDR1 reads LGHDT; CDR2 reads YNNKEL (reference sequence). V was clipped by 4 bases and J by 4 bases; unmatched bases: 3. The CDR3 runs 14 residues. The CDR3 sequence is CASSLSGSADTQYF. The CDR3 nucleotides read TGTGCCAGCAGCCTTAGCGGGAGCGCAGATACGCAGTATTTT.

The chain couples TRBV6-1 to TRBJ1-2; tentative D call: TRBD1 (6 bases). CDR3 length equals 14 residues. The V end lost 2 bases, the J end lost 7 bases, and 14 bases lay between the germline ends. Germline V CDR1 and CDR2: MNHNS, SASEGT. The CDR3 sequence is CASSESGTTGGYTF. The CDR3 DNA reads as TGTGCCAGCAGTGAATCGGGGACAACAGGTGGCTACACCTTC.

The V and J genes are TRBV6-5 and TRBJ1-5; D is perhaps TRBD1 (6 bases). Germline CDR1 reads MNHEY; CDR2 reads SVGAGI. Trimming left V 2 bases short and J 4 bases short, with 12 bases between. This CDR3 has 15 residues. The CDR3 bases are TGTGCCAGCAGTTACAACAGGGAGAGGAATCAGCCCCAGCATTTT. Translation gives CASSYNRERNQPQHF.

The rearrangement joins TRBV11-2 to TRBJ1-2, with D possibly TRBD1 on 6 matching bases. This CDR3 spans 13 amino acids. Germline V gene data show CDR1 as SGHAT and CDR2 as FQNNGV. The V gene lost 3 bases and the J gene lost 8 bases, with 13 bases spanning the gap. CDR3 region: CASSLEGQGGYTF. CDR3 in DNA: TGTGCCAGCAGCTTGGAGGGGCAGGGGGGCTACACCTTC.

The DNA for the CDR3 is TGTGCCACCTCGGGACAGGGGGCAGCAACTAATGAAAAACTGTTTTTT. This gives the protein CATSGQGAATNEKLFF. The rearrangement links TRBV10-3 to TRBJ1-4, with TRBD1 matching over 12 bases. The germline CDR1 and CDR2 sequences are ENHRY and SYGVKD. The trim removed 10 bases at V and 0 bases at J, leaving 6 bases unmatched. The CDR3 runs to 16 residues.

This chain joins TRBV7-7 and TRBJ2-7; D possibly corresponds to TRBD1 (6 bases). Germline V gives CDR1 SSHAT, CDR2 FNYEAQ (reference sequence). The CDR3 is made up of 13 amino acids. V shed 5 bases and J shed 5 bases, with 13 bases lying between them. In DNA form, the CDR3 reads TGTGCCAGCAGCAGCAACCAGGGGAACGAGCAGTACTTC. Translating it yields CASSSNQGNEQYF.

The chain recombines TRBV5-1 with TRBJ1-3; D unresolved. Germline CDR1 is SGHRS and CDR2 is YFSETQ. CDR3 length equals 14 residues. V was pared by 4 bases and J by 3 bases, with 11 bases between. The CDR3 reads CASSQGRVGNTIYF. The CDR3 region has the DNA TGCGCCAGCAGCCAAGGGCGGGTTGGAAACACCATATATTTT.

This clone was found once. The J gene is TRBJ1-5, the V gene TRBV28, with D perhaps matching TRBD1 (5 bases). Germline CDR1 reads MDHEN; CDR2 reads SYDVKM. The CDR3 is made up of 14 amino acids. V gave up 7 bases and J gave up 3 bases, with 13 bases separating them. CDR3 region: CASTAQGTNQPQHF. The DNA of the CDR3 is TGTGCCAGCACCGCTCAGGGAACCAATCAGCCCCAGCATTTT. The full variable domain, completed using reference TRBV28 and TRBJ1-5, is DVKVTQSSRYLVKRTGEKVFLECVQDMDHENMFWYRQDPGLGLRLIYFSYDVKMKEKGDIPEGYSVSREKKERFSLILESASTNQTSMYLCASTAQGTNQPQHFGDGTRLSIL.

The CDR3 reads CASSRSDERPYGYTF. CDR3 DNA sequence: TGTGCCAGCAGCCGATCCGATGAGAGGCCCTATGGCTACACCTTC. The chain couples TRBV6-2 or TRBV6-3 to TRBJ1-2; the D is unclear. V lost 6 bases, J lost 4 bases, and 18 bases lay in between. This CDR3 spans 15 amino acids. Germline loops: CDR1 MNHEY, CDR2 SVGEGT.

This clone was detected only once. Additional DNA sequences in this sample encode the identical CDR3. The rearrangement uses TRBV5-1 and TRBJ1-5, with TRBD1 matching 7 bases. The CDR3 has 13 residues. Germline V gives CDR1 SGHRS, CDR2 YFSETQ. The V and J ends lost 4 bases and 7 bases, in that order; junction bases with no gene match: 5. Written as DNA, the CDR3 is TGCGCCAGCAGCCTCGGGACAGCCCAGCCCCAGCATTTT. It is translated as CASSLGTAQPQHF.

This chain joins TRBV18 and TRBJ1-1; TRBD1 might be the D (6 bases). The CDR3 length is 14 residues. V lost 2 bases and J 3 bases, leaving 10 bases between the germline ends. Germline-derived CDR1 and CDR2 are KGHSH and LQKENI. The CDR3 DNA sequence: TGTGCCAGCTCACCAACAGGGTTGTACACTGAAGCTTTCTTT. Its protein is CASSPTGLYTEAFF.

The chain couples TRBV2 to TRBJ1-1; the D is unclear. Trimming left V 1 base short and J 6 bases short, with 18 bases between. CDR3 size: 16 residues. CDR1 is SNHLY, CDR2 FYNNEI, per germline. The CDR3 DNA reads as TGTGCCAGCAGTGAAGTGGGAACCGCGGGCCGGGCTGAAGCTTTCTTT. Its protein is CASSEVGTAGRAEAFF.

The chain joins TRBV5-8 to TRBJ2-1, with D possibly TRBD2 on 6 matching bases. This CDR3 spans 15 amino acids. Trimming stripped 4 bases from V and 1 base from J, with 12 bases between. The germline CDR1 and CDR2 sequences are SGHTS and YDEGEE. The CDR3 region has the DNA TGTGCCAGCAGCCCCCTTGGGGGGTCCTACAATGAGCAGTTCTTC. Its translation: CASSPLGGSYNEQFF.

The J gene is TRBJ2-5, the V gene TRBV13; D perhaps matches TRBD2 (7 bases). The length of the CDR3 is 14 residues. Trimming removed 11 bases from V and 2 bases from J, with 18 bases in between. The germline gives CDR1 PRHDT, CDR2 FYEKMQ (reference sequence). CDR3 amino acids: CASYSRGAQETQYF. CDR3 in DNA: TGTGCCTCATACTCCCGGGGGGCTCAAGAGACCCAGTACTTC.